This TCR beta chain emerged from a study of Ad26.COV2.S vaccination and SARS-CoV-2 variants. The overall study: The Ad26.COV2.S arm of the COV1001 trial was where the donor was placed. Donor got 5x10^10 or 1x10^11 viral particles of Ad26.COV2.S. Study-wide results and caveats: Quantification of TCR breadth and depth may have yielded underestimates of total T cell responses. Vaccine recipients and placebo recipients showed similar non-spike TCR breadth.

On this clone itself: Its cognate antigen is unknown.

As to treatment: some 20 received Ad26.COV2.S at low or high dose, single or two shots; about 5 received placebo; per-sample allocation not given. After the first vaccine or placebo injection, samples were drawn on day 63. V lost 6 bases, J lost 3 bases, and 2 bases stayed unmatched. This CDR3 is built from 13 residues. Germline values: CDR1 MNHNY, CDR2 SVGAGI (reference sequence). Sequencing was performed with immunoSEQ multiplex PCR; in TCRdb, only in-frame clones are kept and a portion is missing. The sample shows more than 300,000 clones, around four fifths of them seen only once. The TCR sequence derives from a person between 18 and 65 years old who received the Ad26.COV2.S COVID-19 vaccine or a placebo. The genes are TRBV6-6 and TRBJ2-7; 10 bases line up with TRBD2. Sequences were derived from peripheral blood, sampled in a trial of Ad26.COV2.S vaccine versus placebo. The CDR3 DNA reads as TGTGCCAGCAGGCTAGCGGGGGACTACGAGCAGTACTTC. Residues: CASRLAGDYEQYF.